This is a list of T cell receptor beta chains from one sample in a study of blood T cell repertoires in COVID-19. The table came from immunoSEQ multiplex PCR; TCRdb's copy has only in-frame clones and leaves some out. The data contain under 100,000 clones, 85% to 95% of them singletons. Specimen: peripheral blood. These receptors were collected from an older woman with active COVID-19. Both conserved end residues are part of each CDR3. Each record gives: V gene, clone size, J gene, D gene, CDR3 DNA, CDR3 protein. A D gene is named only where the DNA matches it firmly. Clone sizes are given selectively: once, few, many, or a class where the clone is expanded.

V gene: TRBV19
clone size: -
J gene: TRBJ1-1
D gene: -
CDR3 DNA: TGTGCCAGTAGTAAGGGACAATCCCGGGGGGCTAATACTGAAGCTTTCTTT
CDR3 protein: CASSKGQSRGANTEAFF

V gene: TRBV19
clone size: -
J gene: TRBJ1-1
D gene: -
CDR3 DNA: TGTGCCAGTAGTATAGCCCAGATGAACACTGAAGCTTTCTTT
CDR3 protein: CASSIAQMNTEAFF

V gene: TRBV25-1
clone size: -
J gene: TRBJ2-7
D gene: -
CDR3 DNA: TGTGCCAGCAGTGAAAACGGGGCGGGGGCCGGGTACGAGCAGTACTTC
CDR3 protein: CASSENGAGAGYEQYF

V gene: TRBV14
clone size: -
J gene: TRBJ1-1
D gene: -
CDR3 DNA: TGTGCCAGCAGCCAAGTGAGGAACACTGAAGCTTTCTTT
CDR3 protein: CASSQVRNTEAFF

V gene: TRBV9
clone size: -
J gene: TRBJ1-1
D gene: TRBD1
CDR3 DNA: TGTGCCAGCAGCGGACGGACAGGACCGAACACTGAAGCTTTCTTT
CDR3 protein: CASSGRTGPNTEAFF

V gene: TRBV2
clone size: -
J gene: TRBJ2-6
D gene: -
CDR3 DNA: TGTGCCAGCAGGTCGGAGACTGGGGCCAACGTCCTGACTTTC
CDR3 protein: CASRSETGANVLTF

V gene: TRBV19
clone size: -
J gene: TRBJ2-3
D gene: -
CDR3 DNA: TGTGCCAGTAGACAGGGTTCAGATACGCAGTATTTT
CDR3 protein: CASRQGSDTQYF

V gene: TRBV7-8
clone size: -
J gene: TRBJ2-7
D gene: TRBD1
CDR3 DNA: TGTGCCAGCAGCCTAGGGACAGGGGGCTCCTACGAGCAGTACTTC
CDR3 protein: CASSLGTGGSYEQYF

V gene: TRBV7-2
clone size: -
J gene: TRBJ1-2
D gene: -
CDR3 DNA: TGTGCCAGCAGCTTAGATGGGGCGGATGGCTACACCTTC
CDR3 protein: CASSLDGADGYTF

V gene: TRBV6-2/TRBV6-3
clone size: -
J gene: TRBJ2-1
D gene: TRBD2
CDR3 DNA: TGTGCCAGCAGTTCCACTAGCGGGTACTACAATGAGCAGTTCTTC
CDR3 protein: CASSSTSGYYNEQFF

V gene: TRBV5-6
clone size: -
J gene: TRBJ2-2
D gene: -
CDR3 DNA: TGTGCCAGCCGGCTGGCAGGGGTAAACACCGGGGAGCTGTTTTTT
CDR3 protein: CASRLAGVNTGELFF

V gene: TRBV29-1
clone size: once
J gene: TRBJ1-2
D gene: -
CDR3 DNA: TGCAGCGTTGTAGGTGTAGGGGGAACAGGTCGGATTGGTGCCTATGGCTACACCTTC
CDR3 protein: CSVVGVGGTGRIGAYGYTF

V gene: TRBV6-5
clone size: -
J gene: TRBJ1-6
D gene: -
CDR3 DNA: TGTGCCAGCAATAGGGGAAGCTCCTATAATTCACCCCTCCACTTT
CDR3 protein: CASNRGSSYNSPLHF

V gene: TRBV27
clone size: -
J gene: TRBJ1-1
D gene: TRBD1
CDR3 DNA: TGTGCCAGCTCTGGACAGGTCATGAACACTGAAGCTTTCTTT
CDR3 protein: CASSGQVMNTEAFF

V gene: TRBV2
clone size: -
J gene: TRBJ1-5
D gene: -
CDR3 DNA: TGTGCCAGCAGTGAAGGGCAGGGAAATTTTCAGCCCCAGCATTTT
CDR3 protein: CASSEGQGNFQPQHF

V gene: TRBV7-9
clone size: -
J gene: TRBJ2-7
D gene: -
CDR3 DNA: TGTGCCAGCAGCGTCCCGGGACTTTCTAGCTCCTACGAGCAGTACTTC
CDR3 protein: CASSVPGLSSSYEQYF

V gene: TRBV9
clone size: -
J gene: TRBJ1-2
D gene: -
CDR3 DNA: TGTGCCAGCAGGGGGGCAGAGGAGGCGAACTATGGCTACACCTTC
CDR3 protein: CASRGAEEANYGYTF

V gene: TRBV5-4
clone size: -
J gene: TRBJ2-1
D gene: TRBD1
CDR3 DNA: TGTGCCAGCAGCTTGACCGGGGACAGAGTTAAACAGTTCTTC
CDR3 protein: CASSLTGDRVKQFF

V gene: TRBV30
clone size: -
J gene: TRBJ2-6
D gene: TRBD1
CDR3 DNA: TGTGCCTGGGGACAGGGGGCGGCCAACGTCCTGACTTTC
CDR3 protein: CAWGQGAANVLTF

V gene: TRBV2
clone size: -
J gene: TRBJ2-1
D gene: TRBD2
CDR3 DNA: TGTGCCAGCACCCGGCTAGCGGGGAACAATGAGCAGTTCTTC
CDR3 protein: CASTRLAGNNEQFF

V gene: TRBV7-2
clone size: -
J gene: TRBJ1-6
D gene: -
CDR3 DNA: TGTGCCAGCAGCCGTCCTGGGGCGCATAATTCACCCCTCCACTTT
CDR3 protein: CASSRPGAHNSPLHF

V gene: TRBV29-1
clone size: once
J gene: TRBJ1-2
D gene: -
CDR3 DNA: TGCAGCGTCACAGGTATCGATGGCTACACCTTC
CDR3 protein: CSVTGIDGYTF

V gene: TRBV28
clone size: -
J gene: TRBJ2-5
D gene: -
CDR3 DNA: TGTGCCAGCAGACCGGGACTCGGAGAGACCCAGTACTTC
CDR3 protein: CASRPGLGETQYF

V gene: TRBV27
clone size: -
J gene: TRBJ1-1
D gene: -
CDR3 DNA: TGTGCCAGCAGTTTTGAGGGCGGCGAAGCTTTCTTT
CDR3 protein: CASSFEGGEAFF

V gene: TRBV28
clone size: -
J gene: TRBJ1-2
D gene: TRBD1
CDR3 DNA: TGTGCCAGCAGTCCCCGGGACAGCCGCCCCTATGGCTACACCTTC
CDR3 protein: CASSPRDSRPYGYTF

V gene: TRBV5-1
clone size: -
J gene: TRBJ2-3
D gene: TRBD2
CDR3 DNA: TGCGCCAGCAGCTTGAACCCTAGCGGCCGCACAGATACGCAGTATTTT
CDR3 protein: CASSLNPSGRTDTQYF

V gene: TRBV11-3
clone size: -
J gene: TRBJ1-2
D gene: TRBD1
CDR3 DNA: TGTGCCAGCAGCTTGTATACTGCCCGGGACAGCTATGGCTACACCTTC
CDR3 protein: CASSLYTARDSYGYTF

V gene: TRBV29-1
clone size: -
J gene: TRBJ2-7
D gene: TRBD2
CDR3 DNA: TGCAGCGTTCCCAAGGGGACTACTCTATACGAGCAGTACTTC
CDR3 protein: CSVPKGTTLYEQYF

V gene: TRBV27
clone size: -
J gene: TRBJ2-7
D gene: -
CDR3 DNA: TGTGCCAGCAGTTTCACGACAGGATTCGAGCAGTACTTC
CDR3 protein: CASSFTTGFEQYF

V gene: TRBV29-1
clone size: -
J gene: TRBJ2-5
D gene: -
CDR3 DNA: TGCAGCGTTGGGGGCAGACAAGAGACCCAGTACTTC
CDR3 protein: CSVGGRQETQYF

V gene: TRBV28
clone size: -
J gene: TRBJ1-1
D gene: -
CDR3 DNA: TGTGCCAGCACCCCCAGGCTGATTAAGGGGACTGAAGCTTTCTTT
CDR3 protein: CASTPRLIKGTEAFF

V gene: TRBV7-2
clone size: -
J gene: TRBJ2-7
D gene: TRBD1
CDR3 DNA: TGTGCCAGCAGCTTAGGGGGGACAGGGGGCTTTACCTACGAGCAGTACTTC
CDR3 protein: CASSLGGTGGFTYEQYF

V gene: TRBV7-9
clone size: -
J gene: TRBJ1-6
D gene: TRBD1
CDR3 DNA: TGTGCCAGCAGTTTCCGGGACAGGGGGTCACCCCTCCACTTT
CDR3 protein: CASSFRDRGSPLHF

V gene: TRBV28
clone size: -
J gene: TRBJ1-1
D gene: -
CDR3 DNA: TGTGCCAGCAGTTTCAGGCGGGAGACCGAAGCTTTCTTT
CDR3 protein: CASSFRRETEAFF

V gene: TRBV2
clone size: few
J gene: TRBJ1-1
D gene: -
CDR3 DNA: TGTGCCAGCAGTCCGTATCTTGGGGGAGGAACTGAAGCTTTCTTT
CDR3 protein: CASSPYLGGGTEAFF

V gene: TRBV3-1/TRBV3-2
clone size: -
J gene: TRBJ2-7
D gene: TRBD1
CDR3 DNA: TGTGCCAGCAGCCAAGCGGGGACAGGGGCTCACGAGCAGTACTTC
CDR3 protein: CASSQAGTGAHEQYF

V gene: TRBV19
clone size: -
J gene: TRBJ2-1
D gene: TRBD2
CDR3 DNA: TGTGCCAGTAGTATAGATAAGGCTAGCGGGGTCTACAATGAGCAGTTCTTC
CDR3 protein: CASSIDKASGVYNEQFF

V gene: TRBV9
clone size: -
J gene: TRBJ1-3
D gene: -
CDR3 DNA: TGTGCCAGCAGCGTAGGTTCGCAGGGGAATGGAAACACCATATATTTT
CDR3 protein: CASSVGSQGNGNTIYF

V gene: TRBV9
clone size: -
J gene: TRBJ2-7
D gene: -
CDR3 DNA: TGTGCCAGCAGCAGAGGAGGACCCCCCTACGAGCAGTACTTC
CDR3 protein: CASSRGGPPYEQYF

V gene: TRBV6-5
clone size: -
J gene: TRBJ1-1
D gene: TRBD1
CDR3 DNA: TGTGCCAGCAGGCCAGGGGGATCTGGGACTGAAGCTTTCTTT
CDR3 protein: CASRPGGSGTEAFF

V gene: TRBV5-8
clone size: few
J gene: TRBJ2-7
D gene: -
CDR3 DNA: TGTGCCAGCAGCTTGGAGCGGTCAGGGGAGTACTTC
CDR3 protein: CASSLERSGEYF

V gene: TRBV2
clone size: -
J gene: TRBJ2-1
D gene: TRBD2
CDR3 DNA: TGTGCCAGCAGACTTACCGGGACTACCTACAATGAGCAGTTCTTC
CDR3 protein: CASRLTGTTYNEQFF

V gene: TRBV9
clone size: -
J gene: TRBJ1-6
D gene: TRBD1
CDR3 DNA: TGTGCCAGCAGCGCCGGGACAGTGAGCTCCTATAATTCACCCCTCCACTTT
CDR3 protein: CASSAGTVSSYNSPLHF